This is a list of T cell receptor beta chains from one sample in a study of blood T cell repertoires in COVID-19. Method: immunoSEQ multiplex PCR; TCRdb's copy keeps in-frame clones and lacks some. The sample records hundreds of thousands of clones, 75% to 90% being singletons. Sequenced: peripheral blood. The origin of the receptors is a woman aged 70-85 years with COVID-19, enrolled during active disease. Each CDR3 is given without its conserved first and last residue. Fields, in order: D gene, CDR3 length, V gene, J gene, CDR3 protein. D genes are given only for firm matches.

d_call: TRBD2
cdr3_length: 14
v_call: TRBV29-1
j_call: TRBJ2-5
cdr3_aa: SVSGLAERGGETQY

d_call: -
cdr3_length: 13
v_call: TRBV6-5
j_call: TRBJ2-7
cdr3_aa: ASSYLSQGAYEQY

d_call: -
cdr3_length: 14
v_call: TRBV28
j_call: TRBJ1-5
cdr3_aa: ASRFQGQSFNQPQH

d_call: -
cdr3_length: 12
v_call: TRBV7-9
j_call: TRBJ1-1
cdr3_aa: ASTRGGLVTEAF

d_call: TRBD1
cdr3_length: 15
v_call: TRBV28
j_call: TRBJ1-4
cdr3_aa: ASSPPGQGGLGEKLF

d_call: TRBD2
cdr3_length: 13
v_call: TRBV9
j_call: TRBJ2-7
cdr3_aa: ASSVEGREGSEQY

d_call: TRBD1
cdr3_length: 15
v_call: TRBV2
j_call: TRBJ1-4
cdr3_aa: ASTVARGRMRNEKLF

d_call: TRBD1
cdr3_length: 10
v_call: TRBV28
j_call: TRBJ2-7
cdr3_aa: ASSRGQYEQY

d_call: -
cdr3_length: 11
v_call: TRBV6-2/TRBV6-3
j_call: TRBJ1-1
cdr3_aa: ASSEQLNTEAF

d_call: -
cdr3_length: 10
v_call: TRBV6-6
j_call: TRBJ1-2
cdr3_aa: ASSYSQDGYT

d_call: -
cdr3_length: 13
v_call: TRBV30
j_call: TRBJ2-2
cdr3_aa: AWTRSRPNTGELF

d_call: -
cdr3_length: 11
v_call: TRBV11-1
j_call: TRBJ2-7
cdr3_aa: ASSFSGSYEQY

d_call: -
cdr3_length: 12
v_call: TRBV30
j_call: TRBJ2-2
cdr3_aa: AWSPGSNTGELF

d_call: -
cdr3_length: 11
v_call: TRBV20-1
j_call: TRBJ2-5
cdr3_aa: SASVSSPETQY

d_call: TRBD1
cdr3_length: 13
v_call: TRBV4-3
j_call: TRBJ2-5
cdr3_aa: ASSQNQGEGETQY

d_call: TRBD2
cdr3_length: 14
v_call: TRBV19
j_call: TRBJ2-7
cdr3_aa: ASSISSGHHSYEQY

d_call: TRBD1
cdr3_length: 14
v_call: TRBV5-1
j_call: TRBJ1-6
cdr3_aa: ASSLEGQGSNSPLH

d_call: -
cdr3_length: 14
v_call: TRBV3-1/TRBV3-2
j_call: TRBJ1-4
cdr3_aa: ASSQATATTDEKLF

d_call: TRBD2
cdr3_length: 10
v_call: TRBV29-1
j_call: TRBJ2-1
cdr3_aa: SVGLADNEQF

d_call: -
cdr3_length: 13
v_call: TRBV7-3
j_call: TRBJ1-3
cdr3_aa: ASSSDPGSGNTIY

d_call: TRBD1
cdr3_length: 12
v_call: TRBV30
j_call: TRBJ2-2
cdr3_aa: AWRGQGYTGELF

d_call: -
cdr3_length: 13
v_call: TRBV4-2
j_call: TRBJ1-2
cdr3_aa: ASREQVGGPYGYT

d_call: -
cdr3_length: 11
v_call: TRBV29-1
j_call: TRBJ2-7
cdr3_aa: SVGGPGTYEQY

d_call: -
cdr3_length: 14
v_call: TRBV24-1
j_call: TRBJ2-1
cdr3_aa: ATTSGGKGSYNEQF

d_call: -
cdr3_length: 14
v_call: TRBV7-8
j_call: TRBJ1-3
cdr3_aa: ASSLGRGLSGNTIY

d_call: -
cdr3_length: 12
v_call: TRBV5-1
j_call: TRBJ2-7
cdr3_aa: ASSLLVGGYEQY

d_call: TRBD2
cdr3_length: 12
v_call: TRBV7-2
j_call: TRBJ2-5
cdr3_aa: ASSLVAGGETQY

d_call: TRBD1
cdr3_length: 12
v_call: TRBV19
j_call: TRBJ2-7
cdr3_aa: ASSTDRGPYEQY

d_call: TRBD1
cdr3_length: 14
v_call: TRBV10-3
j_call: TRBJ1-4
cdr3_aa: AISESAGGGNEKLF